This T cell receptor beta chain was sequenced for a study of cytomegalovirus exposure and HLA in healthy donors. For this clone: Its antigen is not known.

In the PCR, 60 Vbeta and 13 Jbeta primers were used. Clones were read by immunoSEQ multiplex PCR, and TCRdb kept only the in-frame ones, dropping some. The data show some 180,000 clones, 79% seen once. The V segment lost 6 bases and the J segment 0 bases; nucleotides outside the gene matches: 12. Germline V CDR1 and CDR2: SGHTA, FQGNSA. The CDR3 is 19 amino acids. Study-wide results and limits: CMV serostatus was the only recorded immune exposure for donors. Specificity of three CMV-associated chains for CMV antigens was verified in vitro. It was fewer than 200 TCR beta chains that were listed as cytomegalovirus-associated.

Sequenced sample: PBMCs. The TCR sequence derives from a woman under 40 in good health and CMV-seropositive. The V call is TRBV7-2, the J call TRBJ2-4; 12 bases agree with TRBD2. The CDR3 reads CASRLRTSGNFLAKNIQYF. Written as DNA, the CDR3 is TGTGCCAGCAGGCTCAGGACTAGCGGGAATTTTCTAGCCAAAAACATTCAGTACTTC.